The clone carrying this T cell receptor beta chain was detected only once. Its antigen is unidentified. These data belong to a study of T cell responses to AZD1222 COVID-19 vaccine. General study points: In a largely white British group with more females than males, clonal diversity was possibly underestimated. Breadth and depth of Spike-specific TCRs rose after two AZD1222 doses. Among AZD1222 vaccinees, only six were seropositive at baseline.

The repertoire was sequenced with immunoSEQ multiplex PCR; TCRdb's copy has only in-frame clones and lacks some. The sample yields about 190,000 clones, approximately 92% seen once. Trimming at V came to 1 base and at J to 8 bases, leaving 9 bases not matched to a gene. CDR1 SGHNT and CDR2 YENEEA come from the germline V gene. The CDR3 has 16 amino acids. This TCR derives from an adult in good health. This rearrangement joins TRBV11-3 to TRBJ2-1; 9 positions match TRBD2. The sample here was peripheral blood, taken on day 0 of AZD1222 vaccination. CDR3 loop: CASSLGVLAGVDEQFF. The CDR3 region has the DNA TGTGCCAGCAGCTTAGGGGTCTTAGCGGGGGTTGATGAGCAGTTCTTC.